This T cell receptor beta chain was sequenced in a study of control samples from healthy donors and cancer patients. This table comes from immunoSEQ multiplex PCR, and its TCRdb copy is limited to in-frame clones, with some not included. The data show 15,000 to 20,000 clones, around 80% seen once. The CDR3 spans 15 residues. Looked up from germline, CDR1 is LNHNV and CDR2 is YYDKDF (reference sequence). With 5 bases removed from V and 8 bases from J, the gap between germline ends came to 18 bases. The material sequenced was PBMCs. The source is an older woman with lung cancer. The rearrangement links TRBV15 to TRBJ1-4; maybe TRBD1 (6 bases). As DNA, the CDR3 is TGTGCCACCAGCCTTAGGAACAGGGACAACGAAAAACTGTTTTTT. It translates to CATSLRNRDNEKLFF.